This T cell receptor beta chain stems from a study of cytomegalovirus exposure and HLA in healthy donors (dated by TCRdb to about 2017). Some background on the complete study: An earlier analysis of approximately 640 of the donors reported 276 Gb of sequence data and roughly 100 million unique TCR beta sequences from around 200 million T cells. An early release that covered more than 550 HLA-typed donors contained around 300 gigabases of sequencing data and about 84 million unique TCR sequences. Among the roughly 400 genotyped donors, around 81% belonged to the genetic ancestry cluster associated with self-reported Caucasian donors. The study aimed to test whether signatures of past pathogen exposure could be identified by cataloging public T cell receptors. The T cell repertoires of under 750 subjects were profiled by immunosequencing and related to cytomegalovirus serostatus. In addition to the first cohort of 500 to 850 subjects, a separate validation cohort of approximately 130 different subjects was used. High-throughput TCR immunosequencing, statistical association of individual TCRs with disease status, and machine learning were combined to predict cytomegalovirus infection status. To study patterns of TCR occurrence, a later analysis re-analyzed previously published TCR beta repertoires from 600 to 750 donors and added high-resolution HLA genotyping. The later analysis used no new phenotypic data to find candidate immune exposures, relying instead on TCR beta sequences and their occurrence across donors. In an earlier analysis of roughly 580 of the donors, high-throughput TCR beta sequencing was used to judge whether each TCR beta V gene segment behaved as functional or pseudogenic. Donor age, sex, ethnicity and CMV serostatus were compiled together with the repertoire data. A later genetic analysis took genome-wide SNP genotypes for about 65% of the roughly 670 donors and used that subset as a discovery cohort. Every repertoire in the discovery cohort had been generated on one and the same sequencing platform. HLA typing covered class I and class II loci at four-digit resolution. The number of donors typed differed by locus, with about 629-630 for A, B, C, DRB1 and DQB1, roughly 520 for DQA1, 600 to 610 for DPA1, and around 460 for DPB1. About five DR-DQ haplotypes were treated as single units for association and clustering because of strong linkage in the cohort. Across 398 genotyped donors of the cohort, an average of roughly 230,000 unique TCR beta nucleotide sequences per donor were sequenced, and roughly 20% of those sequences were non-productive.

This clone was picked up a small number of times. Its antigen is not yet known. Base qualities are not at hand, and no much larger clone is one base apart. The protocol used for the library was the immunoSEQ multiplex PCR assay. For the multiplex PCR, a mixture combining 60 forward primers for TCR Vbeta segments and 13 reverse primers for TCR Jbeta segments was used. The CDR3 region of rearranged TCR beta genes was amplified from genomic DNA with a multiplex PCR assay. Amplified TCR beta libraries were sequenced as 87-base-pair reads on the Illumina HiSeq System. The study's own analysis went as follows. In a later analysis, roughly 80 million unique TCR beta chains were counted across the roughly 610 repertoires, and about 10 million of these chains were shared by at least two donors. Raw reads were error-corrected and collapsed into unique sequences by a nearest-neighbor algorithm in which closely related sequences were merged to remove PCR and sequencing errors. To assign V, D and J gene segments, CDR3 sequences were aligned to IMGT reference sequences. For a sequence to be retained, a match of at least six nucleotides to both a V gene segment and a J gene segment was required. A rearrangement was called productive if the CDR3 had no stop codons and remained in frame with V and J, and every other rearrangement was called non-productive. Following IMGT convention, CDR3 was defined as the stretch from the second conserved V-encoded cysteine up to the conserved J-encoded phenylalanine. In an earlier analysis of approximately 500 of the donors, sequences lacking an unambiguous match to a single V gene segment were excluded. An earlier analysis of 587 of the donors classified V segments as functional when productive rearrangements were above 56.7% and as segregating when the standard deviation between donors was above 5%. A statistical classification framework was built for diagnosing cytomegalovirus status from the catalog of TCR beta chain sequences. A later analysis assigned V and J genes by comparing TCR nucleotide sequences with IMGT/GENE-DB human TR gene sequences. A later analysis assigned CDR3 sequences and most-parsimonious VDJ recombination scenarios with the TCRdist pipeline. A later analysis defined each TCR beta chain by its CDR3 amino acid sequence plus V-gene family, and excluded reads lacking a unique V-gene family. As a way to deal with suspected cross-contamination and a sequencing artifact, a later analysis dropped 450 to 600 nucleotide sequences that were highly shared and had low generation probability. A later analysis calculated a clonal expansion index for each public chain from normalized within-repertoire ranks of inferred template counts. In a later analysis, generation probabilities were computed using a VDJ recombination model fitted to out-of-frame rearrangements, and the results were checked against IGoR. Hypergeometric tests were used in a later analysis to score TCR-TCR, TCR-HLA and TCR-CMV co-occurrence, with a repertoire-size bias correction applied to the TCR pairs. In a later analysis, false discovery rates were estimated by permuting HLA or CMV assignments 20 times. A later analysis grouped co-occurring TCRs with DBSCAN, adding TCRdist sequence similarity when clustering within HLA-allele-positive subsets. Co-occurrence clustering excluded repertoires with fewer than 30,000 or more than 120,000 public chains, plus five with anomalous nucleotide sharing. TCRdb took this table from immuneACCESS and kept in-frame rearrangements with V and J called. Such tables lack part of the clones; where checked against another copy, unresolved V genes explain under half of the gap, and the rest is unexplained. That table gives V, J and clone size, and the DNA gave D and trimming. This sample comprises 150,000 to 200,000 clones, around 75% of them detected only once. The top ten clonotypes cover roughly 7.8% of the sample.

What the authors observed across the whole study: When HLA alleles, especially DR and DQ, strongly co-occurred, TCR associations were difficult to assign to individual alleles. Because counts were too low, some 17 rarely observed V segments, including chromosome 9 orphons, were left out of the earlier analysis of a few hundred of the donors. The cohort was sequenced for TCR beta chains only, and without alpha or paired-chain data the features that could be detected were limited. Three of the identified cytomegalovirus-associated TCR beta chains were confirmed in vitro to be specific for cytomegalovirus antigens. In a later analysis, several top co-occurrence clusters were reported to appear linked to parvovirus B19, influenza, CMV and Epstein-Barr virus. Because HLA typing was missing for some donors at each locus, association tests included only the typed subset. A later analysis associated 16,951 TCR beta sequences with specific HLA alleles at a false discovery rate of 0.05. According to a later analysis, TCR association rates differed among HLA loci, with DRB1 alleles showing the most associated TCRs and HLA-C alleles showing the fewest. The sequencing pipeline was judged likely to have produced a cluster of highly shared sequence variants as a technical artifact. Correlated functional status among segregating V segments might be attributable to linkage disequilibrium, but an unknown experimental factor could not be ruled out. The classifier was reported to diagnose cytomegalovirus status with high specificity and sensitivity in both the original and validation cohorts. The authors suggested that the approach could potentially be extended to other disease states and immunological phenotypes. Compared with the approximately 670-donor mean, donors in an Asian-associated ancestry cluster had fewer N-insertions in productive TCRs, according to a later genetic analysis. Some IMGT-functional V segments, including TRBV6-2 and TRBV6-3, could not be distinguished by the 87-base-pair reads and were therefore excluded. In a later analysis, HLA-associated TCR beta chains showed more clonal expansion and lower generation probabilities than non-associated chains that were equally common. Roughly uniform sequencing depth across donors was assumed in presence/absence analyses, although this assumption may not hold. In the study, some 180 TCR beta chains were listed as associated with cytomegalovirus. In a later genetic analysis, a missense DCLRE1C variant was associated with V-gene and J-gene trimming of TCR beta chains, and the association was replicated in an independent cohort. While some public TCRs were present in many individuals, most TCR sequences turned up only very rarely across donors. The only immune exposure information available for the cohort was CMV serostatus. In a later analysis, most CMV-associated TCR beta chains were found to appear HLA-restricted, with HLA associations seemingly driven largely by CMV exposure. A further reported finding was that TCR beta sequences accurately predicted the HLA-A and HLA-B alleles for most subjects in the first cohort. An earlier analysis of some 560 of the donors showed that most TCR beta V segments appeared in productive rearrangements either about 87% or about 30% of the time, which broadly matched IMGT annotations.

CDR1 and CDR2 are drawn from the germline V gene: SGHVT, SQSDAQ. From the cysteine through the phenylalanine, the CDR3 covers 17 amino acids. Left in the record is the CDR3 DNA by itself, 51 bases read in frame from the first base. For this chain, trimming is 1 base at the V end and 3 bases at the J end, and the number of junction bases without a gene match is 8. The cohort comprised approximately 700 healthy bone marrow donors. At the time of sampling, every cohort member was nominally healthy, though immune exposures that went unrecorded were likely present. The donor was CMV seropositive and belonged to the group of some 290 seropositive cohort members. Every donor gave a peripheral blood sample, and the peripheral blood mononuclear cells from that sample were used for TCR beta sequencing. The Qiagen DNeasy Blood Extraction Kit was used to extract genomic DNA from the blood cell samples.

Sequencing was carried out using PBMCs. The TCR comes from a woman aged 40 to 50 in good health and CMV-seropositive. The rearrangement combines TRBV7-4 with TRBJ1-5; 8 junctional bases match TRBD1. The CDR3 reads CASSLVGPGGINQPQHF. The DNA is TGTGCCAGCAGCTTAGTTGGCCCAGGGGGCATCAATCAGCCCCAGCATTTT. With the rest looked up from the reference TRBV7-4 and TRBJ1-5 genes rather than sequenced, the full variable domain is GAGVSQSPRYKVAKRGRDVALRCDSISGHVTLYWYRQTLGQGSEVLTYSQSDAQRDKSGRPSGRFSAERPERSVSTLKIQRTEQGDSAVYLCASSLVGPGGINQPQHFGDGTRLSIL.